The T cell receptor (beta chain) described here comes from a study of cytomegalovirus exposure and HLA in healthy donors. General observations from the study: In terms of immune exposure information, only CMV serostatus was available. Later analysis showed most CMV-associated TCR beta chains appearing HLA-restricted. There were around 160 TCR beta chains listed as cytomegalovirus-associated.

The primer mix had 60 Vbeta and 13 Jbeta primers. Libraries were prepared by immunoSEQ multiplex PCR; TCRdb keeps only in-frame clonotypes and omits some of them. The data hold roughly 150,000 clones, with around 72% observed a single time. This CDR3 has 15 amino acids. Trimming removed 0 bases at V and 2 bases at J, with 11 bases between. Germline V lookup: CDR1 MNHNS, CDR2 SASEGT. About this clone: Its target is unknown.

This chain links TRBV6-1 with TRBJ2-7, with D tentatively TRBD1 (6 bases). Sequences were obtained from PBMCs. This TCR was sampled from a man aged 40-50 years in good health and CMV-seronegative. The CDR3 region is CASSEALGTPYEQYF. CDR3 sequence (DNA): TGTGCCAGCAGTGAAGCGCTGGGGACACCCTACGAGCAGTACTTC.